In its sample, the clone carrying this T cell receptor (beta chain) was seen once. Survey-level TCR beta sequencing used the immunoSEQ assay. Sequencing used immunoSEQ multiplex PCR; TCRdb keeps in-frame clones, though not all of them. The profile covers some 68,000 clones, with around 95% appearing a single time and roughly 4.5% taken by the ten largest. The material sequenced was PBMCs. The source is a man aged 35-49 years with rheumatoid arthritis.

The CDR3 DNA sequence: TGTGCCAGCAGCGCATCCGGGACAGGCCGGGGATATGGCTACACCTTC. Translation gives CASSASGTGRGYGYTF. V gene TRBV5-5 combines with J gene TRBJ1-2, with TRBD1 identical over 8 bases. Per germline, CDR1 SGHKS and CDR2 YYEKEE (reference sequence). V dropped 4 bases and J dropped 5; count of bases not matched to a gene: 13. This CDR3 spans 16 amino acids.